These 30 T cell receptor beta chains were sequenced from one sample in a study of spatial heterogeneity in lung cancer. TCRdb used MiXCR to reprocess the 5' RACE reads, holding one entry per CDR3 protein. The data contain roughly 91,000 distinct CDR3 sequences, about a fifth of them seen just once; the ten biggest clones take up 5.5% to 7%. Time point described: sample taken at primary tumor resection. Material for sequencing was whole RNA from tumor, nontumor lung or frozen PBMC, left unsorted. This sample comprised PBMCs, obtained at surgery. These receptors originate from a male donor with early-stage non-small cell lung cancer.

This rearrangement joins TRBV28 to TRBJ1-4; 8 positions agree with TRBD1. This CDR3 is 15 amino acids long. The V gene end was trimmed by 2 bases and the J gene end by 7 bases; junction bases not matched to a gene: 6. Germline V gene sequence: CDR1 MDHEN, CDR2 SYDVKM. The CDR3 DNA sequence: TGTGCCAGCAGTTTAATGGCAGGGGGCGGTGAAAAACTGTTTTTT. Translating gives CASSLMAGGGEKLFF. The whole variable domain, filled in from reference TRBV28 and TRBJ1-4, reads DVKVTQSSRYLVKRTGEKVFLECVQDMDHENMFWYRQDPGLGLRLIYFSYDVKMKEKGDIPEGYSVSREKKERFSLILESASTNQTSMYLCASSLMAGGGEKLFFGSGTQLSVL.

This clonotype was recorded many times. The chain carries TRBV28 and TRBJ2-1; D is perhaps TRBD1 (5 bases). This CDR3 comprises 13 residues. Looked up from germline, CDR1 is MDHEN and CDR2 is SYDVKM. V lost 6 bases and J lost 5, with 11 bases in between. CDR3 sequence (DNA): TGTGCCAGCAGGCCCACAGGAGACAATGAGCAGTTCTTC. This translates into CASRPTGDNEQFF. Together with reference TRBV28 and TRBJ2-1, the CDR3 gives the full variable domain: DVKVTQSSRYLVKRTGEKVFLECVQDMDHENMFWYRQDPGLGLRLIYFSYDVKMKEKGDIPEGYSVSREKKERFSLILESASTNQTSMYLCASRPTGDNEQFFGPGTRLTVL.

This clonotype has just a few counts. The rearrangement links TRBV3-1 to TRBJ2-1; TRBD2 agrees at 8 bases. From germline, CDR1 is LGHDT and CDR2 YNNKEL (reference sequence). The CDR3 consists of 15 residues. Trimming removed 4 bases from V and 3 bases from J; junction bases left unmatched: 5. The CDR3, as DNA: TGTGCCAGCAGCCCGCGGGGGGCTAACTACAATGAGCAGTTCTTC. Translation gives CASSPRGANYNEQFF.

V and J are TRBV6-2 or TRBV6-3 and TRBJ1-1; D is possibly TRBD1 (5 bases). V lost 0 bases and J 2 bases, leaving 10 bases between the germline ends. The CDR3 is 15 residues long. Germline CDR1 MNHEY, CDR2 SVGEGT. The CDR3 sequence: CASSYSREGNTEAFF. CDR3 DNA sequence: TGTGCCAGCAGTTACTCCAGGGAGGGCAACACTGAAGCTTTCTTT.

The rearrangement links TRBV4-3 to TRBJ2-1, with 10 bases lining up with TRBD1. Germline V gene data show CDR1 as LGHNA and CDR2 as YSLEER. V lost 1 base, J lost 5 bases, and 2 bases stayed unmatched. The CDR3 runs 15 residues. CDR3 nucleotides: TGCGCCAGCAGCCAAGGACAGGGGGCCGACAATGAGCAGTTCTTC. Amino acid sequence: CASSQGQGADNEQFF.

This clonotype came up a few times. CDR3 DNA sequence: TGTGCCAGCAGTTTGGGTAGCGGGAGGCCCACAGATACGCAGTATTTT. It specifies CASSLGSGRPTDTQYF. The chain links TRBV28 to TRBJ2-3; TRBD2 agrees at 10 bases. In germline, CDR1 is MDHEN, CDR2 SYDVKM. This CDR3 spans 16 amino acids. Germline trimming cut 3 bases from V and 2 bases from J; bases unmatched to any gene: 5. The entire variable domain, with the rest obtained from reference TRBV28 and TRBJ2-3, is as follows: DVKVTQSSRYLVKRTGEKVFLECVQDMDHENMFWYRQDPGLGLRLIYFSYDVKMKEKGDIPEGYSVSREKKERFSLILESASTNQTSMYLCASSLGSGRPTDTQYFGPGTRLTVL.

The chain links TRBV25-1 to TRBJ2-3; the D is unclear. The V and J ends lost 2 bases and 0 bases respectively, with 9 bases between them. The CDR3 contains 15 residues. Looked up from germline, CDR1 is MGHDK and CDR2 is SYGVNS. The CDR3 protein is CASSETTVSTDTQYF. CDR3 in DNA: TGTGCCAGCAGTGAAACGACGGTTAGCACAGATACGCAGTATTTT.

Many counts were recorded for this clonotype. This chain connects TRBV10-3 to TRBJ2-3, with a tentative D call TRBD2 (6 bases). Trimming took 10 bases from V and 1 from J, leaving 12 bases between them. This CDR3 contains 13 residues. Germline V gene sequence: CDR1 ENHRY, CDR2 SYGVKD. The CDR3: CATWDSRTDTQYF. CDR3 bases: TGTGCCACCTGGGACTCACGCACAGATACGCAGTATTTT.

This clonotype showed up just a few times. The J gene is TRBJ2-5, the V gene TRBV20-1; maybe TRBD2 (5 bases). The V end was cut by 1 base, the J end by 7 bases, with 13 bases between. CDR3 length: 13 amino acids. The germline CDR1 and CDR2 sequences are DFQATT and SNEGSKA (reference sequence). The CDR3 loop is CSARAGSEGTQYF. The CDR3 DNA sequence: TGCAGTGCTAGAGCGGGTAGCGAAGGGACCCAGTACTTC.

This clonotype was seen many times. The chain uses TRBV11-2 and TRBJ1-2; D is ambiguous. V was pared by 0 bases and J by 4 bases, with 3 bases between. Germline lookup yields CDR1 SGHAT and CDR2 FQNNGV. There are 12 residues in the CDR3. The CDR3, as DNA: TGTGCCAGCAGCTTAGAAACCTATGGCTACACCTTC. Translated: CASSLETYGYTF.

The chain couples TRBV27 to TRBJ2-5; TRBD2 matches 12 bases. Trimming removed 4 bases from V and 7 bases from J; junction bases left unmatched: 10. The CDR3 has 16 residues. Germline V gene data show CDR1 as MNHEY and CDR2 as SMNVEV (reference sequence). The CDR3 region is CASSSSTSGSKVTQYF. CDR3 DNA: TGTGCCAGCAGTTCCTCGACTAGCGGGAGTAAGGTGACCCAGTACTTC.

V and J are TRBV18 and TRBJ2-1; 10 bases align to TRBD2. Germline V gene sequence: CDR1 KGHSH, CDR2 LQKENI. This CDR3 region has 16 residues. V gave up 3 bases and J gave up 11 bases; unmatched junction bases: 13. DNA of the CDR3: TGTGCCAGCTCACCCCCAGGGACTAGCGTCTCGCCTCAGCAGTTCTTC. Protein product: CASSPPGTSVSPQQFF.

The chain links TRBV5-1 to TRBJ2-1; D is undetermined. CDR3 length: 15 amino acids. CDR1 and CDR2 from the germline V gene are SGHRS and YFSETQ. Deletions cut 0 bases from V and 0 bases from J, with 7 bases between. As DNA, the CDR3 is TGCGCCAGCAGCTTGGAGAGCAACTCCTACAATGAGCAGTTCTTC. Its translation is CASSLESNSYNEQFF.

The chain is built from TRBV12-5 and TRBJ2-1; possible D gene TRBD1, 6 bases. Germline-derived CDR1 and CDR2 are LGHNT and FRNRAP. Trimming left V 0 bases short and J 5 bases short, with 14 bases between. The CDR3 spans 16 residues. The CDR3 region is CASGLVGGHIDNEQFF. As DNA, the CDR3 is TGTGCTAGTGGTTTGGTAGGGGGACACATCGACAATGAGCAGTTCTTC.

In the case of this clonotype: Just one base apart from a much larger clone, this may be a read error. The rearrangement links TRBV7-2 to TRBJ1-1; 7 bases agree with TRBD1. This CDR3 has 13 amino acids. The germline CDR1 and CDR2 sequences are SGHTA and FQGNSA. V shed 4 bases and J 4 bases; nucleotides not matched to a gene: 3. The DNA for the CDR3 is TGTGCCAGCAGCTCCCAGGGGGGCACTGAAGCTTTCTTT. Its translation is CASSSQGGTEAFF.

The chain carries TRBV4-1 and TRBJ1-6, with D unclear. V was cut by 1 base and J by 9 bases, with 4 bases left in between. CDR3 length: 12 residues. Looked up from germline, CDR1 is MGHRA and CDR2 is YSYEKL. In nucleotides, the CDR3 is TGCGCCAGCAGCCAAGGGATTTCACCCCTCCACTTT. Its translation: CASSQGISPLHF.

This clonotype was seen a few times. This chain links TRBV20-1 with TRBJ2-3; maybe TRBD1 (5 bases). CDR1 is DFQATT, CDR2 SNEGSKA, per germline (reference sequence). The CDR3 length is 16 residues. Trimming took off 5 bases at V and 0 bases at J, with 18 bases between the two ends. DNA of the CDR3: TGCAGTGCTCCCCACATAGAAGGGGCGAGCACAGATACGCAGTATTTT. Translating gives CSAPHIEGASTDTQYF.

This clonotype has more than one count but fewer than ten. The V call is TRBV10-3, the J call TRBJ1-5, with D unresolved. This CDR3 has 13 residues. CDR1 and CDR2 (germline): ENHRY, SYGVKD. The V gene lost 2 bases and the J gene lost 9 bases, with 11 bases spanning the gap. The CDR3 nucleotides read TGTGCCATCAGTGAGACCCGAGGAGGGCCCCAGCATTTT. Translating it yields CAISETRGGPQHF.

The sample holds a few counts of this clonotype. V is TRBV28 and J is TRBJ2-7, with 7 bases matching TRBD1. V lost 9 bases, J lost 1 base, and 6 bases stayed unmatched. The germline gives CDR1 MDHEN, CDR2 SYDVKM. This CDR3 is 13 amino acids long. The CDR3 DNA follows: TGTGCCAGTAAACGGGACAGTTCCTACGAGCAGTACTTC. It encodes CASKRDSSYEQYF.

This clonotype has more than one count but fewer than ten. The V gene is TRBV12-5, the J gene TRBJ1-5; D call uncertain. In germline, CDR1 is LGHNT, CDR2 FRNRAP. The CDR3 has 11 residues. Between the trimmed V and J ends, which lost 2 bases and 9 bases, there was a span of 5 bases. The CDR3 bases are TGTGCTAGTGGTTTGAATGGGCCCCAGCATTTT. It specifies CASGLNGPQHF.

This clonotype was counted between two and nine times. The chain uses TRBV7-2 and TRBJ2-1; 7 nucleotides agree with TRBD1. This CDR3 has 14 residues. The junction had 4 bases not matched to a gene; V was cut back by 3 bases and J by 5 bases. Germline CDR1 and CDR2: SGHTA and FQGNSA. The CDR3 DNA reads TGTGCCAGCAGCTTTGAGGGGGCAAACAATGAGCAGTTCTTC. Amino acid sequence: CASSFEGANNEQFF.

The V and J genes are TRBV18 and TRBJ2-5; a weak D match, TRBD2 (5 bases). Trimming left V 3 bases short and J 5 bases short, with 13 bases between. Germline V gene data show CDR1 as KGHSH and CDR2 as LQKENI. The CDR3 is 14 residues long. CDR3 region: CASSPTRGSETQYF. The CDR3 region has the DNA TGTGCCAGCTCACCTACCAGAGGGTCGGAGACCCAGTACTTC.

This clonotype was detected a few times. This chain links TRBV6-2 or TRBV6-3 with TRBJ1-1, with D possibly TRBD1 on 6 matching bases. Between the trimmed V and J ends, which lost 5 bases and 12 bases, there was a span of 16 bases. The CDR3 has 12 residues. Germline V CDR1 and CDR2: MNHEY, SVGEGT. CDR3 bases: TGTGCCAGCAGTAATCCACAGGGTTTGACTTTCTTT. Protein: CASSNPQGLTFF.

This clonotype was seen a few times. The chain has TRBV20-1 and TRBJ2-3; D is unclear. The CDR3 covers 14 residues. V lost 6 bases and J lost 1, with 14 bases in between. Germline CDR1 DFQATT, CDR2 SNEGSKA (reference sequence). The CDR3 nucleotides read TGCAGTGCGACGACCGAGTTGGGCACAGATACGCAGTATTTT. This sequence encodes CSATTELGTDTQYF.

This CDR3 is CASSLGTRGYEQYF. Written as DNA, the CDR3 is TGTGCCAGCAGTTTAGGAACGCGTGGGTACGAGCAGTACTTC. The chain uses TRBV12-3 or TRBV12-4 and TRBJ2-7, with D unresolved. The CDR3 covers 14 residues. The germline V and J ends were trimmed by 1 base and 4 bases, with 11 bases remaining between them.

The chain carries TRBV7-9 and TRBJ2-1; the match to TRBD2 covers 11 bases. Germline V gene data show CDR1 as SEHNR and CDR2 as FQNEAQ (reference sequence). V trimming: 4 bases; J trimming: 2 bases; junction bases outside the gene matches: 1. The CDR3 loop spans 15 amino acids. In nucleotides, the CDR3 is TGTGCCAGCAGCTCTAGCGGGGGGACCTACAATGAGCAGTTCTTC. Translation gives CASSSSGGTYNEQFF.

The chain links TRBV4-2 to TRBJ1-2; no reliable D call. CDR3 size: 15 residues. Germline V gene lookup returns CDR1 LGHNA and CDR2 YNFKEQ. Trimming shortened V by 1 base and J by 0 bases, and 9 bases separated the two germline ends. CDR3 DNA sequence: TGTGCCAGCAGCCAAGGGGAGAAATCTAACTATGGCTACACCTTC. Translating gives CASSQGEKSNYGYTF.

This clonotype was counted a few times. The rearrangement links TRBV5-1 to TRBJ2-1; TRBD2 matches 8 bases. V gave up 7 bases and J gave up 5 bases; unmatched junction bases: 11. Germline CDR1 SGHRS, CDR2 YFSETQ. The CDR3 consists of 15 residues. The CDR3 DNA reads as TGCGCCAGCCAAAATGATGCGGGAGGCGACAATGAGCAGTTCTTC. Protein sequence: CASQNDAGGDNEQFF.

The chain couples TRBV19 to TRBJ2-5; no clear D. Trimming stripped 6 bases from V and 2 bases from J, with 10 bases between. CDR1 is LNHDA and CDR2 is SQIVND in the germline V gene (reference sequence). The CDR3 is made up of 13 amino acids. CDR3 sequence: CASRISAQETQYF. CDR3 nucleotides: TGTGCCAGTAGGATCAGCGCTCAAGAGACCCAGTACTTC.

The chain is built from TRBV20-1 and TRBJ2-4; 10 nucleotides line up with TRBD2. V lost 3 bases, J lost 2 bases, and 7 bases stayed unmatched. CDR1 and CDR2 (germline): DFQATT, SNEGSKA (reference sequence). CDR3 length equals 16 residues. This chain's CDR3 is CSARGAGGLTKNIQYF. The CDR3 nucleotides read TGCAGTGCTAGGGGAGCGGGGGGGCTCACCAAAAACATTCAGTACTTC.